This TCR beta chain was profiled in a study of response to subunit inactivated influenza vaccine. Points from the study as a whole: After each seasonal influenza vaccination, few new T cells are recruited, the authors suggested.

The CDR3 is 14 amino acids. The germline V gene encodes CDR1 SQVTM and CDR2 ANQGSEA. V lost 5 bases and J lost 1, with 14 bases in between. TCRdb processed the RT-PCR reads anew with MiXCR; each CDR3 protein has one entry. The repertoire holds fewer than 800,000 distinct CDR3 sequences, with 15% to 17% as singletons. This clonotype turned up a few times. Its antigen is not known. The TCR originated in a man aged 45-60 years who received an inactivated influenza vaccine. The V and J genes are TRBV29-1 and TRBJ1-1; the D is unclear. Sample: PBMCs from blood, taken 11 to 12 days after vaccination. The CDR3 sequence: CSVMTTDPNTEAFF. The CDR3, as DNA: TGCAGCGTTATGACGACTGATCCGAACACTGAAGCTTTCTTT. Complete variable domain (other parts from reference TRBV29-1 and TRBJ1-1): SAVISQKPSRDICQRGTSLTIQCQVDSQVTMMFWYRQQPGQSLTLIATANQGSEATYESGFVIDKFPISRPNLTFSTLTVSNMSPEDSSIYLCSVMTTDPNTEAFFGQGTRLTVV.